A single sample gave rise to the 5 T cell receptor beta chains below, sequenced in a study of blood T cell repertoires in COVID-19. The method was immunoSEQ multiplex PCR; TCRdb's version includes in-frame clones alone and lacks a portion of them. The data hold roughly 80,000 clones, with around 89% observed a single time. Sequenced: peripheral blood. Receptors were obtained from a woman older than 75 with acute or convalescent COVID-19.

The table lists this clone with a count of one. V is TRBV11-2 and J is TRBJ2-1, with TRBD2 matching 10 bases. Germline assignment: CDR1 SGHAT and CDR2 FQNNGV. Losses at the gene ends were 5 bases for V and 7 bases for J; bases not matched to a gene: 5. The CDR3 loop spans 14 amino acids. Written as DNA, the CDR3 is TGTGCCAGCAGCCAAGGGACTAGCGAGAATGAGCAGTTCTTC. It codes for CASSQGTSENEQFF. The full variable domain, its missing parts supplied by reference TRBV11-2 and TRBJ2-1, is EAGVAQSPRYKIIEKRQSVAFWCNPISGHATLYWYQQILGQGPKLLIQFQNNGVVDDSQLPKDRFSAERLKGVDSTLKIQPAKLEDSAVYLCASSQGTSENEQFFGPGTRLTVL.

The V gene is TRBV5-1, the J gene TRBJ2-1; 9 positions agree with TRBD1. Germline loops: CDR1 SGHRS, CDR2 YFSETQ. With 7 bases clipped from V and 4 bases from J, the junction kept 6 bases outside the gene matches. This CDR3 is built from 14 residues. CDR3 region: CASGRDRVYNEQFF. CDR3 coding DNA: TGCGCCAGCGGCCGGGACAGGGTATACAATGAGCAGTTCTTC.

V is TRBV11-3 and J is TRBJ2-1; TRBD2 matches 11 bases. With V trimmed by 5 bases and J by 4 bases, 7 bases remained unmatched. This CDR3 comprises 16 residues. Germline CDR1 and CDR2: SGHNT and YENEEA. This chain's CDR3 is CASSSGTSGKYNEQFF. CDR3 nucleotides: TGTGCCAGCAGCAGCGGGACTAGCGGAAAGTACAATGAGCAGTTCTTC.

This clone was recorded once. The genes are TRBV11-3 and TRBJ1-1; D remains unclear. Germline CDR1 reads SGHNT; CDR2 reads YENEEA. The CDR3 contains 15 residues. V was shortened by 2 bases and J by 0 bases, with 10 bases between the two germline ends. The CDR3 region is CASSLRPGMNTEAFF. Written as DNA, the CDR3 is TGTGCCAGCAGCTTAAGGCCCGGGATGAACACTGAAGCTTTCTTT.

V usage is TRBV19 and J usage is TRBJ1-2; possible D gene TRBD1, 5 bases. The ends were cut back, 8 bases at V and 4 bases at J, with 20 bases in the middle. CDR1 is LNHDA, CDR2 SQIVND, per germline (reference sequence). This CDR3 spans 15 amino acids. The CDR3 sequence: CASRSGGTYGYGYTF. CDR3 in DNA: TGTGCCAGTCGCTCGGGGGGAACGTACGGCTATGGCTACACCTTC.